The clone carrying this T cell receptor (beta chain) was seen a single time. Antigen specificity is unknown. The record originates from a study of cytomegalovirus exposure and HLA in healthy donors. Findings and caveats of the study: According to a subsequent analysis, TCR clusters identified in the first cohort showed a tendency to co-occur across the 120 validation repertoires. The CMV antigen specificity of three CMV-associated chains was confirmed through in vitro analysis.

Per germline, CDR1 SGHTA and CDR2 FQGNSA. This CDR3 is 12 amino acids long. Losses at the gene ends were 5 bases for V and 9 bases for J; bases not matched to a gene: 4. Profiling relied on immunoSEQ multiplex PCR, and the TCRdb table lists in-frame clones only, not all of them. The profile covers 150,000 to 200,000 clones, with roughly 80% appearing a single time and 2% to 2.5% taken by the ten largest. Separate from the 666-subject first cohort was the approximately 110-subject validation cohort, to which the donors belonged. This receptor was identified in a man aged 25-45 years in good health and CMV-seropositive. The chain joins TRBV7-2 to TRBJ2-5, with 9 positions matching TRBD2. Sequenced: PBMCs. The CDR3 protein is CASSPSGMAQYF. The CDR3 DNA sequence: TGTGCCAGCAGCCCTAGCGGGATGGCCCAGTACTTC.